The following is a TCR beta chain sequence with its context. What it binds is unknown. The patients all showed relapse after autologous stem cell transplantation, while their brentuximab vedotin exposure varied. The data derive from a study of PD-1 blockade in classical Hodgkin lymphoma. Study-wide findings and caveats: Sources of repertoire differences remain undefined, possibly disease activity or prior therapy.

Generated by immunoSEQ multiplex PCR, the TCRdb table keeps only in-frame clones and is missing some. This sample has around 18,000 clones; about four fifths occur once, and the top ten carry over 15%. There are 15 residues in the CDR3. Per germline, CDR1 SGHRS and CDR2 YFSETQ. Trimming cost V 4 bases and J 4 bases, with 14 bases left between them. The TCR was taken from a human donor with classical Hodgkin lymphoma. This specimen was peripheral blood mononuclear cells (PBMCs), taken before the second cycle of nivolumab. The chain recombines TRBV5-1 with TRBJ2-2; D gene unclear. CDR3 in DNA: TGCGCCAGCAGCAGTTCTGACTCGGGCACCGGGGAGCTGTTTTTT. Amino acids: CASSSSDSGTGELFF.